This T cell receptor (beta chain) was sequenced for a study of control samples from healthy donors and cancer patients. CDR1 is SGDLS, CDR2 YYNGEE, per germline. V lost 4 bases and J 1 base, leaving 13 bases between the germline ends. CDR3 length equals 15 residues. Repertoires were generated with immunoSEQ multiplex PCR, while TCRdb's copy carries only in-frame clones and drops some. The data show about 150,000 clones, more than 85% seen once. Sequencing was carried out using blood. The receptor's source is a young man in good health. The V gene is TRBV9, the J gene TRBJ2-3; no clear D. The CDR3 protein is CASSPTRFRTDTQYF. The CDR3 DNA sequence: TGTGCCAGCAGCCCTACTCGGTTCCGCACAGATACGCAGTATTTT.